This TCR beta chain originates from a study of blood T cell repertoires in COVID-19. The overall study: Samples of COVID-19 (acute and convalescent) were obtained from the United States, Italy and Spain. T cells, B-cell-depleted T cells, or PBMCs supplied cDNA or gDNA.

In the source study's methods: It was from reference gene primer amplification that nucleated cell counts were estimated. Repertoires were generated with immunoSEQ multiplex PCR, while TCRdb's copy carries only in-frame clones and drops some. Clone size and V and J calls were adopted from that table, with D and trimming inferred from the DNA. The sample yields around 140,000 clones, 65% to 90% seen once. Trimming removed 2 bases from V and 1 base from J; junction bases left unmatched: 3. The CDR3 has 15 amino acids. Germline loops: CDR1 MNHEY, CDR2 SVGAGI. The sequence was obtained from a man in his fifties or sixties with active or convalescent COVID-19. The specimen sequenced was peripheral blood. The chain couples TRBV6-5 to TRBJ2-3, with TRBD1 matching over 7 bases. CDR3 sequence: CASSYGTARTDTQYF. CDR3 nucleotide sequence: TGTGCCAGCAGTTACGGGACAGCCCGCACAGATACGCAGTATTTT.